A single sample gave rise to the 13 T cell receptor beta chains below, sequenced in a study of CD4 T cells in relation to SARS-CoV-2 and coronaviruses. Before the COVID-19 pandemic, during about 2010-2018, CD4+ T cells were taken from unexposed donors. The assay was immunoSEQ multiplex PCR, and TCRdb's table has in-frame clones only and misses some. The table records about 70,000 clones, over 70% of them present only once. Sequencing was performed on memory CD4+ T cells from PBMCs. These receptors all come from a human donor in good health.

The V call is TRBV19, the J call TRBJ1-3; D call uncertain. Trimming shortened V by 5 bases and J by 3 bases, and 8 bases separated the two germline ends. In germline, CDR1 is LNHDA, CDR2 SQIVND (reference sequence). The CDR3 sequence is 13 residues long. CDR3 loop: CASSLQYGNTIYF. CDR3 coding DNA: TGTGCCAGTAGTCTCCAGTATGGAAACACCATATATTTT.

J is TRBJ2-5 and V is TRBV5-6; D perhaps matches TRBD1 (6 bases). The CDR3 sequence is 16 residues long. In germline, CDR1 is SGHDT, CDR2 YYEEEE. Trimming shortened V by 4 bases and J by 5 bases, and 21 bases separated the two germline ends. The CDR3 region has the DNA TGTGCCAGCAGCAACCGGCCGGGCAGGGGATGGGAGACCCAGTACTTC. The encoded protein is CASSNRPGRGWETQYF.

The rearrangement uses TRBV2 and TRBJ2-1; a weak D match, TRBD2 (7 bases). The V end was cut by 8 bases, the J end by 2 bases, with 16 bases between. CDR3 length equals 15 residues. Germline CDR1 is SNHLY and CDR2 is FYNNEI. CDR3 in amino acids: CASGGASGAYNEQFF. CDR3 in DNA: TGTGCCAGCGGGGGGGCGAGCGGGGCCTACAATGAGCAGTTCTTC.

V is TRBV10-3 and J is TRBJ1-3; possible D gene TRBD1, 5 bases. This CDR3 has 16 amino acids. Between the trimmed V and J ends, which lost 4 bases and 0 bases, there was a span of 13 bases. Per germline, CDR1 ENHRY and CDR2 SYGVKD. In DNA form, the CDR3 reads TGTGCCATCAGTGCCCAGGGAGGGACCTCTGGAAACACCATATATTTT. Amino acid sequence: CAISAQGGTSGNTIYF.

This clone was observed once. The chain links TRBV5-1 to TRBJ1-4; D not resolved. The CDR3 is 15 amino acids. Looked up from germline, CDR1 is SGHRS and CDR2 is YFSETQ. V lost 4 bases and J lost 6, with 16 bases in between. The DNA for the CDR3 is TGCGCCAGCAGCCCTGGCGGATTAGATCATGAAAAACTGTTTTTT. Translating it yields CASSPGGLDHEKLFF.

The gene calls are TRBV5-1 and TRBJ2-7; D possibly corresponds to TRBD2 (6 bases). CDR3 length equals 15 residues. The germline CDR1 and CDR2 sequences are SGHRS and YFSETQ. V was pared by 3 bases and J by 5 bases, with 18 bases between. The CDR3 loop is CASSSGPGGSNEQYF. CDR3 nucleotide sequence: TGCGCCAGCAGCTCCGGGCCCGGGGGATCCAACGAGCAGTACTTC. The full variable domain, its missing parts supplied by reference TRBV5-1 and TRBJ2-7, is KAGVTQTPRYLIKTRGQQVTLSCSPISGHRSVSWYQQTPGQGLQFLFEYFSETQRNKGNFPGRFSGRQFSNSRSEMNVSTLELGDSALYLCASSSGPGGSNEQYFGPGTRLTVT.

The J gene is TRBJ2-2, the V gene TRBV5-4; D may be TRBD1 (6 bases). V lost 0 bases and J 7 bases, leaving 13 bases between the germline ends. The CDR3 is 15 residues long. Germline CDR1 SGHNT, CDR2 YYREEE (reference sequence). CDR3 amino acids: CASSLVQGKGGELFF. CDR3 DNA: TGTGCCAGCAGCTTGGTCCAGGGGAAGGGCGGGGAGCTGTTTTTT. Drawing the rest from reference TRBV5-4 and TRBJ2-2, the complete variable domain is ETGVTQSPTHLIKTRGQQVTLRCSSQSGHNTVSWYQQALGQGPQFIFQYYREEENGRGNFPPRFSGLQFPNYSSELNVNALELDDSALYLCASSLVQGKGGELFFGEGSRLTVL.

The V gene is TRBV18, the J gene TRBJ2-3; D remains unclear. The V end lost 1 base, the J end lost 0 bases, and 14 bases lay between the germline ends. Germline CDR1 reads KGHSH; CDR2 reads LQKENI. The CDR3 contains 17 residues. The CDR3 DNA follows: TGTGCCAGCTCACCACAATCAGAGATAACTAGCACAGATACGCAGTATTTT. This encodes CASSPQSEITSTDTQYF.

This clone is a singleton in its sample. The genes are TRBV18 and TRBJ2-3; no clear D. This CDR3 is built from 11 residues. CDR1 KGHSH and CDR2 LQKENI come from the germline V gene. Trimming pared 5 bases from V and 3 bases from J, leaving 3 bases between. As DNA, the CDR3 is TGTGCCAGCTCAGAGACAGATACGCAGTATTTT. Protein sequence: CASSETDTQYF.

CDR3 protein: CASSRSASAGVEQYF. Here the CDR3 DNA reads TGTGCCAGCAGCCGCTCGGCCTCAGCGGGGGTCGAGCAGTACTTC. V gene TRBV7-8 combines with J gene TRBJ2-7, with 8 bases lining up with TRBD2. V dropped 5 bases and J dropped 6; count of bases not matched to a gene: 12. Germline CDR1 and CDR2: SGHVS and FQNEAQ. This CDR3 spans 15 amino acids.

The chain links TRBV7-2 to TRBJ1-4, with D maybe TRBD1 (5 bases). Germline values: CDR1 SGHTA, CDR2 FQGNSA. With 3 bases removed from V and 7 bases from J, the gap between germline ends came to 15 bases. The CDR3 extends over 15 amino acids. The CDR3 loop is CASSFSQGSFEKLFF. For the CDR3, the DNA is TGTGCCAGCAGCTTTTCCCAGGGAAGTTTTGAAAAACTGTTTTTT.

The chain's CDR3 is CASSPGQLWNQPQHF. The CDR3 coding sequence is TGTGCCAGCAGCCCCGGACAGTTATGGAATCAGCCCCAGCATTTT. The chain links TRBV5-8 to TRBJ1-5; a possible D gene is TRBD1 (6 bases). CDR1 is SGHTS and CDR2 is YDEGEE in the germline V gene. With 4 bases removed from V and 4 bases from J, the gap between germline ends came to 15 bases. This CDR3 has 15 amino acids.

The V call is TRBV12-3 or TRBV12-4, the J call TRBJ1-3; D is unresolved. The CDR3 has 13 amino acids. The ends were cut back, 3 bases at V and 4 bases at J, with 7 bases in the middle. The CDR3 is CASSLNVGNTIYF. CDR3 DNA: TGTGCCAGCAGTTTGAACGTGGGAAACACCATATATTTT.